Listed here are 14 T cell receptor beta chains from one sample, sequenced in a study of early T cells in non-severe SARS-CoV-2 infection. From the 5' RACE reads, TCRdb called clonotypes with MiXCR, one entry per CDR3 protein. This sample has around 61,000 distinct CDR3 sequences, with over 9.5% found just once. The specimen was whole blood. The receptors here all came from an adult who was a healthcare worker with PCR-confirmed SARS-CoV-2 infection or an uninfected control (not recorded which).

The chain uses TRBV7-6 and TRBJ2-7, with 7 positions matching TRBD2. V gave up 5 bases and J gave up 3 bases; unmatched junction bases: 10. Germline V CDR1 and CDR2: SGHVS, FNYEAQ. This CDR3 region has 15 residues. This CDR3 is CASSPHSSGDYEQYF. In DNA, the CDR3 is TGTGCCAGCAGCCCGCACTCTAGCGGAGACTACGAGCAGTACTTC. The full variable domain, its missing parts supplied by reference TRBV7-6 and TRBJ2-7, is GAGVSQSPRYKVTKRGQDVALRCDPISGHVSLYWYRQALGQGPEFLTYFNYEAQQDKSGLPNDRFSAERPEGSISTLTIQRTEQRDSAMYRCASSPHSSGDYEQYFGPGTRLTVT.

Comment on this clonotype: Possible read error: a much larger clone is one base away. This chain joins TRBV7-2 and TRBJ2-7, with D perhaps matching TRBD1 (6 bases). The germline CDR1 and CDR2 sequences are SGHTA and FQGNSA. The CDR3 runs 15 residues. The CDR3 DNA follows: TGTGCCAGCAGCTTAGACTGGACAGCCGCCTACGAGAAGTACTTC. It specifies CASSLDWTAAYEKYF.

Ten or more counts support this clonotype. The chain combines TRBV20-1 with TRBJ1-2; D remains ambiguous. This CDR3 region has 11 residues. Trimming pared 5 bases from V and 8 bases from J, leaving 12 bases between. Germline loops: CDR1 DFQATT, CDR2 SNEGSKA (reference sequence). The CDR3 DNA reads TGCAGTGCTGGCATTTTTATGGGCTACACCTTC. It specifies CSAGIFMGYTF.

This clonotype was counted between two and nine times. This rearrangement joins TRBV5-6 to TRBJ1-1; D gene ambiguous. The V and J ends lost 4 bases and 8 bases respectively, with 12 bases between them. Looked up from germline, CDR1 is SGHDT and CDR2 is YYEEEE. The CDR3 sequence is 12 residues long. CDR3 protein: CASSTLWGEAFF. CDR3 DNA sequence: TGTGCCAGCAGCACCCTTTGGGGAGAAGCTTTCTTT. Combining the CDR3 with reference TRBV5-6 and TRBJ1-1 gives the whole variable domain DAGVTQSPTHLIKTRGQQVTLRCSPKSGHDTVSWYQQALGQGPQFIFQYYEEEERQRGNFPDRFSGHQFPNYSSELNVNALLLGDSALYLCASSTLWGEAFFGQGTRLTVV.

The chain's CDR3 is CSARSTGLSGANVLTF. In DNA, the CDR3 is TGCAGTGCTAGATCAACAGGCCTCTCTGGGGCCAACGTCCTGACTTTC. The rearrangement links TRBV20-1 to TRBJ2-6, with D tentatively TRBD1 (5 bases). The V end lost 2 bases, the J end lost 0 bases, and 11 bases lay between the germline ends. The length of the CDR3 is 16 residues. In germline, CDR1 is DFQATT, CDR2 SNEGSKA (reference sequence).

This clonotype was seen repeatedly, ten times or more. The chain is built from TRBV18 and TRBJ2-1, with TRBD2 as a possible D gene (5 bases). V lost 4 bases and J lost 1, with 8 bases in between. CDR1 KGHSH and CDR2 LQKENI come from the germline V gene. The length of the CDR3 is 14 residues. CDR3 protein: CASSLSVSYNEQFF. The CDR3 DNA reads TGTGCCAGCTCACTTAGCGTATCCTACAATGAGCAGTTCTTC. The full variable domain, its missing parts supplied by reference TRBV18 and TRBJ2-1, is NAGVMQNPRHLVRRRGQEARLRCSPMKGHSHVYWYRQLPEEGLKFMVYLQKENIIDESGMPKERFSAEFPKEGPSILRIQQVVRGDSAAYFCASSLSVSYNEQFFGPGTRLTVL.

There are many counts of this clonotype. The chain employs TRBV11-2 and TRBJ2-1, with 7 bases lining up with TRBD2. Per the germline V gene, CDR1 is SGHAT and CDR2 is FQNNGV. V lost 1 base, J lost 4 bases, and 7 bases stayed unmatched. The CDR3 covers 16 residues. CDR3 protein: CASSLVTGLLYNEQFF. Here the CDR3 DNA reads TGTGCCAGCAGCTTAGTTACGGGACTATTATACAATGAGCAGTTCTTC.

This clonotype has at least ten counts. The chain couples TRBV7-2 to TRBJ2-1, with D perhaps matching TRBD2 (5 bases). This CDR3 comprises 16 residues. Germline V gene data show CDR1 as SGHTA and CDR2 as FQGNSA. Between the trimmed V and J ends, which lost 6 bases and 1 base, there was a span of 16 bases. The CDR3 here is CASRPPAGRSYNEQFF. CDR3 nucleotide sequence: TGTGCCAGCAGACCCCCTGCGGGTCGGTCCTACAATGAGCAGTTCTTC. Full variable domain (outside the CDR3, taken from reference TRBV7-2 and TRBJ2-1): GAGVSQSPSNKVTEKGKDVELRCDPISGHTALYWYRQSLGQGLEFLIYFQGNSAPDKSGLPSDRFSAERTGGSVSTLTIQRTQQEDSAVYLCASRPPAGRSYNEQFFGPGTRLTVL.

This clonotype has more than one count but fewer than ten. The chain carries TRBV9 and TRBJ2-1; 11 nucleotides align to TRBD2. The CDR3 is 15 amino acids. V shed 1 base, J shed 6 bases, and the junction held 3 bases outside the gene matches. Germline CDR1 SGDLS, CDR2 YYNGEE. This chain's CDR3 is CASSVLTSGINEQFF. In DNA, the CDR3 is TGTGCCAGCAGCGTATTGACTAGCGGGATCAATGAGCAGTTCTTC.

This clonotype was seen only a few times. The rearrangement uses TRBV20-1 and TRBJ2-7; 7 bases match TRBD2. The CDR3 contains 14 residues. Germline values: CDR1 DFQATT, CDR2 SNEGSKA (reference sequence). The trim removed 5 bases at V and 2 bases at J, leaving 9 bases unmatched. The CDR3 nucleotides are TGCAGTGCTGAGGCCCCCGGGGGGACCTACGAGCAGTACTTC. Amino acid sequence: CSAEAPGGTYEQYF.

The table lists this clonotype with many counts. This chain links TRBV18 with TRBJ1-5; possible D gene TRBD1, 5 bases. Trimming cost V 2 bases and J 6 bases, with 8 bases left between them. CDR3 length equals 13 residues. Germline V gene data show CDR1 as KGHSH and CDR2 as LQKENI. The CDR3 spells CASSPGRGQPQHF. DNA for the CDR3: TGTGCCAGCTCACCAGGGAGGGGTCAGCCCCAGCATTTT.

This clonotype occurred many times. The chain has TRBV7-2 and TRBJ1-3; D remains unclear. This CDR3 spans 17 amino acids. The V end lost 3 bases, the J end lost 0 bases, and 15 bases lay between the germline ends. The germline gives CDR1 SGHTA, CDR2 FQGNSA. The CDR3 DNA follows: TGTGCCAGCAGCTTGGTTTTCGCGCCCAACTCTGGAAACACCATATATTTT. This encodes CASSLVFAPNSGNTIYF.

This clonotype was observed many times. The chain is built from TRBV12-3 or TRBV12-4 and TRBJ1-2; 9 bases match TRBD1. V trimming: 6 bases; J trimming: 8 bases; junction bases outside the gene matches: 7. CDR3 length equals 13 residues. The CDR3 nucleotides read TGTGCCAGCAGCCAAACAGGGGGCTGGGGCTACACCTTC. It translates to CASSQTGGWGYTF.

This clonotype was detected only a few times. The chain employs TRBV4-3 and TRBJ2-1; 10 nucleotides match TRBD2. The CDR3 extends over 16 amino acids. The V gene end was trimmed by 4 bases and the J gene end by 4 bases; junction bases not matched to a gene: 7. Germline V gene lookup returns CDR1 LGHNA and CDR2 YSLEER. CDR3 bases: TGCGCCAGCAGCCGTTACGGACTAGCGGATTACAATGAGCAGTTCTTC. It encodes CASSRYGLADYNEQFF.